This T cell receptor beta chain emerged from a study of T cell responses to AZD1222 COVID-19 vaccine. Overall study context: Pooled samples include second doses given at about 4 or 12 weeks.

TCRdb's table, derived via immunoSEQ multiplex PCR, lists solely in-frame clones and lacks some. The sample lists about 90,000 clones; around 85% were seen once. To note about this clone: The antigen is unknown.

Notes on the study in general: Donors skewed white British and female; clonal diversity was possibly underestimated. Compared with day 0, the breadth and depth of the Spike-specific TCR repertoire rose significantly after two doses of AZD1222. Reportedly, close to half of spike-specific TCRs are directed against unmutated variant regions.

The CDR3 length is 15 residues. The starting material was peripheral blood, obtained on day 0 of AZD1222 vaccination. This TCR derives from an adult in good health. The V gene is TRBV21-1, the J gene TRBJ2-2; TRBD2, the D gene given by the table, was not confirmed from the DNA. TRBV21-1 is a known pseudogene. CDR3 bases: TGTGCCAGCAGCATACCTAGCGGGAGCACCGGGGAGCTGTTTTTT. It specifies CASSIPSGSTGELFF.